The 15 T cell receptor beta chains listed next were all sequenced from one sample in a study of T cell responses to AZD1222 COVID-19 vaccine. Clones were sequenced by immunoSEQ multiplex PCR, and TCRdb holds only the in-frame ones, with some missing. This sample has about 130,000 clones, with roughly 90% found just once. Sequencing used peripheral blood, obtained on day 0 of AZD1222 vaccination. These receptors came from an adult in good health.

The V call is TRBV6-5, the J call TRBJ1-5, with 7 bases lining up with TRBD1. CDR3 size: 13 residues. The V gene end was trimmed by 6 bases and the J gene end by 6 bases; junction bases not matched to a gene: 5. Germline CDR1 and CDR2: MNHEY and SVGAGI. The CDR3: CASRQGEFQPQHF. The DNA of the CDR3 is TGTGCCAGCAGGCAGGGGGAGTTTCAGCCCCAGCATTTT.

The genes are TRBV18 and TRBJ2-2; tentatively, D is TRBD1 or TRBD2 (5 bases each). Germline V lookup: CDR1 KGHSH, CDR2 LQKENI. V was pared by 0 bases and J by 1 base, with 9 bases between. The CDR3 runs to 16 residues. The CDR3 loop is CASSPPEGRNTGELFF. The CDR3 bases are TGTGCCAGCTCACCACCTGAGGGGCGGAACACCGGGGAGCTGTTTTTT.

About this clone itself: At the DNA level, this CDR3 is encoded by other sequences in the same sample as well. CDR3 nucleotides: TGTGCCTGGAGTGTCAAGGGACAGGGGTCAGATACGCAGTATTTT. This encodes CAWSVKGQGSDTQYF. This chain connects TRBV30 to TRBJ2-3; 10 positions match TRBD1. This CDR3 spans 15 amino acids. Germline V gene lookup returns CDR1 GTSNPN and CDR2 SVGIG (reference sequence). Trimming took 0 bases from V and 4 from J; bases not matched to a gene: 4.

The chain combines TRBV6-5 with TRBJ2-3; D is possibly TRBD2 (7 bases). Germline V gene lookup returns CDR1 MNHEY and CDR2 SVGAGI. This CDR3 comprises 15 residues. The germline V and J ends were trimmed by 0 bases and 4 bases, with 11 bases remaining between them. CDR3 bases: TGTGCCAGCAGTTACTCGAAAGGGGGGGCAGATACGCAGTATTTT. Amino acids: CASSYSKGGADTQYF.

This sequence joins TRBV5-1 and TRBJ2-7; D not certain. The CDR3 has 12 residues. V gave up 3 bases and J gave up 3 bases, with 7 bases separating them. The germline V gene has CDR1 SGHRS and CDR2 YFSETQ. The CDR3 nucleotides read TGCGCCAGCAGCTCAAAGGTCTACGAGCAGTACTTC. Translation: CASSSKVYEQYF.

CDR3 loop: CASSQFTSGNTGELFF. The CDR3 DNA sequence: TGCGCCAGCAGCCAATTCACTAGCGGGAACACCGGGGAGCTGTTTTTT. V and J are TRBV4-1 and TRBJ2-2; 8 positions agree with TRBD2. The CDR3 contains 16 residues. Germline V gives CDR1 MGHRA, CDR2 YSYEKL. The junction had 3 bases not matched to a gene; V was cut back by 2 bases and J by 1 base.

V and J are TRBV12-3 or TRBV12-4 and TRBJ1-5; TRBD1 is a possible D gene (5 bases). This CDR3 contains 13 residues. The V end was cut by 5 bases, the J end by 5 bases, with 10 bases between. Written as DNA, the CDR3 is TGTGCCAGCAGTCGGGACCGTGATCAGCCCCAGCATTTT. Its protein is CASSRDRDQPQHF.

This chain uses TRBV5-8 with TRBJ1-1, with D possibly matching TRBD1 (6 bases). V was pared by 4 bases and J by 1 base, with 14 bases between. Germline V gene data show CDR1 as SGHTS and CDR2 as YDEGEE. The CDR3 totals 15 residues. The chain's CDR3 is CASSPWDTANTEAFF. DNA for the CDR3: TGTGCCAGCAGCCCTTGGGACACGGCGAACACTGAAGCTTTCTTT.

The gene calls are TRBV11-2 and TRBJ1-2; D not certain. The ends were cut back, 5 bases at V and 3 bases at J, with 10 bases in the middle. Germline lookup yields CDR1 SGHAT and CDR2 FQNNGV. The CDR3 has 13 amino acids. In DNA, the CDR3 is TGTGCCAGCAGCCCTGCGGAGCACTATGGCTACACCTTC. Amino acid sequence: CASSPAEHYGYTF.

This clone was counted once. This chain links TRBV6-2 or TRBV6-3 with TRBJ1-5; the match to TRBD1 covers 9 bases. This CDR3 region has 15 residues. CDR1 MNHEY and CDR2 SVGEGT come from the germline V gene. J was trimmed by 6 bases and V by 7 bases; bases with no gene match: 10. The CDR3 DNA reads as TGTGCCAGCACCCCACGGGACAGGGACTCTCAGCCCCAGCATTTT. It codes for CASTPRDRDSQPQHF.

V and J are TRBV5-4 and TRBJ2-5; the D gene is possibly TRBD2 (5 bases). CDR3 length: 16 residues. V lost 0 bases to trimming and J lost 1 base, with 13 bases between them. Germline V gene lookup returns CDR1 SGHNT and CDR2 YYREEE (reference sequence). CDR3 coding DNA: TGTGCCAGCAGCTTGGTTATAGCGAGAACCCAAGAGACCCAGTACTTC. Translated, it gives CASSLVIARTQETQYF. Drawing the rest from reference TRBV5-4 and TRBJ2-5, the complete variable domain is ETGVTQSPTHLIKTRGQQVTLRCSSQSGHNTVSWYQQALGQGPQFIFQYYREEENGRGNFPPRFSGLQFPNYSSELNVNALELDDSALYLCASSLVIARTQETQYFGPGTRLLVL.

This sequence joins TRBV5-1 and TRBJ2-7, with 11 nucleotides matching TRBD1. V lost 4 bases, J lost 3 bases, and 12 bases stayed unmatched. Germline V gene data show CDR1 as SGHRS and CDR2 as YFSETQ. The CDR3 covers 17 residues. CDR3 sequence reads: CASSRGAPGQGVYEQYF. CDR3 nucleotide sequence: TGCGCCAGCAGCAGAGGGGCTCCGGGACAGGGGGTCTACGAGCAGTACTTC.

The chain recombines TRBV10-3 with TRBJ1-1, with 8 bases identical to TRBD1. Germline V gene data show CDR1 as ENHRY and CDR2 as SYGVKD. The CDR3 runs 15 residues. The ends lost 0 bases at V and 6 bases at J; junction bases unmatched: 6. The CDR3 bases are TGTGCCATCAGTGAGTCGAGGACAGGGATGTCTGAAGCTTTCTTT. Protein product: CAISESRTGMSEAFF.

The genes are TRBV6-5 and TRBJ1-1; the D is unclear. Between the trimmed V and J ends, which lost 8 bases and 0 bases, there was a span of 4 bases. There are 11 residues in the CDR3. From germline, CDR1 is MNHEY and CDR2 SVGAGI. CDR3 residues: CASGMNTEAFF. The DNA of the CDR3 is TGTGCCAGCGGAATGAACACTGAAGCTTTCTTT.

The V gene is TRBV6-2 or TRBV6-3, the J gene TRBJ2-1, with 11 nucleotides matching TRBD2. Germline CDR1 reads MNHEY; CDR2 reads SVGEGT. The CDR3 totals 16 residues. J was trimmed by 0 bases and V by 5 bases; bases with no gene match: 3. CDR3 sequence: CASSPLAGGSYNEQFF. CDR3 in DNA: TGTGCCAGCAGTCCCCTAGCGGGGGGCTCCTACAATGAGCAGTTCTTC.